Listed below are T cell receptor beta chains from one sample, sequenced in a study of beta chain features in type 1 diabetes. TCRdb's table, derived via immunoSEQ multiplex PCR, lists solely in-frame clones and lacks some. The sample carries about 150,000 clones, 10% recorded once. The specimen was central memory CD4+ T cells from blood. These receptors were taken from a man between 25 and 39 years old with type 1 diabetes. The CDR3 runs from the conserved cysteine through the conserved F or W. Fields, in order: clone size, V gene, D gene, J gene, CDR3 DNA, CDR3 protein. D genes are given only for firm matches. The size entry is marked missing in some rows and otherwise reads once, few, many or a size class.

-,TRBV4-2,TRBD1,TRBJ2-1,TGTGCCAGCAGCCAAGGTGGGACAGGGTACAATGAGCAGTTCTTC,CASSQGGTGYNEQFF
few,TRBV2,-,TRBJ2-7,TGTGCCAGCGGGGAGGACGAGCAGTACTTC,CASGEDEQYF
-,TRBV6-1,-,TRBJ2-7,TGTGCCAGCGATTTCAGGCAGGGGAGCTCCTACGAGCAGTACTTC,CASDFRQGSSYEQYF
-,TRBV6-1,-,TRBJ1-2,TGTGCCAGCACCGTCGCAAGCGGGAACTATGGCTACACCTTC,CASTVASGNYGYTF
-,TRBV6-5,TRBD1,TRBJ1-2,TGTGCCAGCAGAAAGACAGGGTTCGTCTATGGCTACACCTTC,CASRKTGFVYGYTF
few,TRBV7-8,-,TRBJ1-1,TGTGCCAGCAGCCCCTATGGTACTGAAGCTTTCTTT,CASSPYGTEAFF
-,TRBV13,-,TRBJ2-1,TGTGCCAGCAGCCGGAATTGGGAGACTCATCAACAGTTCTTC,CASSRNWETHQQFF
few,TRBV21-1,-,TRBJ2-5,TGTGCCAGCACGTCTAGCGGGAGTTTTGAGACCCAGTACTTC,CASTSSGSFETQYF
few,TRBV29-1,-,TRBJ2-3,TGCAGCGTCAGGGCGGGGTCGTCGGATACGCAGTATTTT,CSVRAGSSDTQYF
-,TRBV7-9,-,TRBJ1-2,TGTGCCACCGGGGGCTATGGCTACACCTTC,CATGGYGYTF
few,TRBV7-2,TRBD2,TRBJ2-1,TGTGCCAGCAGCCCCACCGGGACTAGGGAGGGTGAGCAGTTCTTC,CASSPTGTREGEQFF
-,TRBV7-3,-,TRBJ2-3,TGTGCCAGCAGCTTAGCGGGGGCGGGGGATACGCAGTATTTT,CASSLAGAGDTQYF
few,TRBV28,TRBD1,TRBJ1-2,TGTGCCAGCAGTGCGGGACAGGGGGGAGGCTACACCTTC,CASSAGQGGGYTF
-,TRBV7-2,-,TRBJ1-1,TGTGCCAGCAGCCAGGGGTGGGACACTGAAGCTTTCTTT,CASSQGWDTEAFF
-,TRBV9,-,TRBJ2-7,TGTGCCAGCAGCGTAATGTCTTCAATGGGGGCCGGCGAGCAGTACTTC,CASSVMSSMGAGEQYF
few,TRBV28,-,TRBJ2-5,TGTGCCAGCAGGCCCGCCCCGGGACCCCAGGGGGAGACCCAGTACTTC,CASRPAPGPQGETQYF
-,TRBV15,TRBD2,TRBJ2-2,TGTGCCACCAGCAGAGATTCACTAGCGGATAATACCGGGGAGCTGTTTTTT,CATSRDSLADNTGELFF
-,TRBV5-1,-,TRBJ2-3,TGCGCCAGCAGCTTGGGCGGGATTAGCACAGATACGCAGTATTTT,CASSLGGISTDTQYF
-,TRBV5-1,-,TRBJ2-1,TGCGCCAGCAGTCTAAACAGCAATGAGCAGTTCTTC,CASSLNSNEQFF
-,TRBV5-1,TRBD2,TRBJ2-1,TGCGCCAGCAGCTTAAAGGAACTAGCGGGAGCCGACGACAATGAGCAGTTCTTC,CASSLKELAGADDNEQFF
-,TRBV29-1,-,TRBJ2-5,TGCAGCGTTGGACCAGGGGATCGTCAGACGACCCAGTACTTC,CSVGPGDRQTTQYF
-,TRBV28,-,TRBJ2-6,TGTGCCAGCAGTCCCTGGAGGGGACTCAAGAATGCAGGATCTGGGGCCAACGTCCTGACTTTC,CASSPWRGLKNAGSGANVLTF
-,TRBV14,-,TRBJ1-1,TGTGCCAGCAGCCAAGACAGGAACACTGAAGCTTTCTTT,CASSQDRNTEAFF
-,TRBV4-3,-,TRBJ1-1,TGCGCCAGCAGCCAAGATTTCAAGGGGCTTGACACTGAAGCTTTCTTT,CASSQDFKGLDTEAFF
-,TRBV2,-,TRBJ1-5,TGTGCCAGCAGTGAAATCCAGGGCACAGGGCCCCAGCATTTT,CASSEIQGTGPQHF
few,TRBV5-4,-,TRBJ2-5,TGTGCCAGCAGCTTCCGACAGGGTGCGGGGGAGACCCAGTACTTC,CASSFRQGAGETQYF
many,TRBV14,-,TRBJ2-3,TGTGCCAGCAGCCAAGCGGGTTCAGATACGCAGTATTTT,CASSQAGSDTQYF
few,TRBV7-8,-,TRBJ2-7,TGTGCCAGCAGCGGCGGGACTGGAGAGAAGCAGTACTTC,CASSGGTGEKQYF
few,TRBV7-3,-,TRBJ2-5,TGTGCCAGCAGCTCCGGGTTCCACCAAGAGACCCAGTACTTC,CASSSGFHQETQYF
few,TRBV5-1,-,TRBJ2-5,TGCGCCAGCAGCTTTCTAGGCAAAGAGACCCAGTACTTC,CASSFLGKETQYF
-,TRBV27,-,TRBJ2-1,TGTGCCAGCAGTACGACCCGGGACTCACCCCAGCAGTTCTTC,CASSTTRDSPQQFF